A selection of T cell receptor beta chains follows, all from one sample in a study of T-cell reconstitution after alpha-beta-depleted transplantation in children. TCRdb re-called the PCR reads with MiXCR, one entry per CDR3 protein. The sample shows about 250,000 distinct CDR3 sequences, roughly a quarter of them seen only once. The sample in question was PBMCs, mostly from graft donor cells, obtained 360 days after TCRalphabeta/CD19-depleted stem cell transplant. These receptors all stem from a female patient aged 2 to 10 who had a stem cell transplant for congenital amegakaryocytic thrombocytopenia, so the T cells may come from the graft donor. Both conserved end residues are part of each CDR3. Each record gives: V gene, J gene, D gene, clone size, CDR3 protein, CDR3 DNA. A D gene is named only where the DNA matches it firmly. Not all rows give a size; the values are once, few, many and, for expanded clones, a class.

V: TRBV27
J: TRBJ1-1
D: .
size: .
CDR3: CASSSRANTEAFF
DNA: TGTGCCAGCAGCAGTAGAGCGAACACTGAAGCTTTCTTT

V: TRBV6-4
J: TRBJ2-1
D: TRBD1
size: few
CDR3: CASSRQGGNEQFF
DNA: TGTGCCAGCAGTCGACAGGGCGGCAATGAGCAGTTCTTC

V: TRBV5-1
J: TRBJ1-2
D: TRBD1
size: .
CDR3: CASSKPGQGYGYTF
DNA: TGCGCCAGCAGCAAACCGGGACAGGGGTATGGCTACACCTTC

V: TRBV29-1
J: TRBJ2-3
D: TRBD2
size: few
CDR3: CSGGLAESTDTQYF
DNA: TGCAGCGGGGGACTAGCGGAGTCCACAGATACGCAGTATTTT

V: TRBV7-6
J: TRBJ2-5
D: TRBD1
size: once
CDR3: CASSPSETGIQETQYF
DNA: TGTGCCAGCAGCCCGTCCGAGACAGGGATACAAGAGACCCAGTACTTC

V: TRBV15
J: TRBJ2-7
D: TRBD2
size: .
CDR3: CATRRDRGVHEQYF
DNA: TGTGCCACCAGAAGAGATCGGGGGGTCCACGAGCAGTACTTC

V: TRBV5-4
J: TRBJ2-3
D: .
size: .
CDR3: CASSFVGGPTDTQYF
DNA: TGTGCCAGCAGCTTTGTAGGGGGGCCCACAGATACGCAGTATTTT

V: TRBV6-2/TRBV6-3
J: TRBJ2-7
D: .
size: .
CDR3: CASSYTGTPWVEQYF
DNA: TGTGCCAGCAGTTACACCGGGACTCCGTGGGTCGAGCAGTACTTC

V: TRBV28
J: TRBJ2-7
D: TRBD1
size: few
CDR3: CASTTTGATPYEQYF
DNA: TGTGCCAGCACCACTACAGGGGCGACCCCCTACGAGCAGTACTTC

V: TRBV11-1
J: TRBJ2-5
D: TRBD2
size: .
CDR3: CASSLATRGVRRETQYF
DNA: TGTGCCAGCAGCTTAGCTACGCGGGGGGTGAGGCGAGAGACCCAGTACTTC

V: TRBV6-2/TRBV6-3
J: TRBJ2-1
D: .
size: few
CDR3: CASTLSGFRTNEQFF
DNA: TGTGCCAGCACTCTCTCAGGGTTTAGAACCAATGAGCAGTTCTTC

V: TRBV5-1
J: TRBJ2-3
D: .
size: .
CDR3: CASSWRGPDTQYF
DNA: TGCGCCAGCAGCTGGAGGGGCCCAGATACGCAGTATTTT

V: TRBV5-1
J: TRBJ2-7
D: .
size: few
CDR3: CASSLPSSNEQYF
DNA: TGCGCCAGCAGCTTGCCGTCGTCGAACGAGCAGTACTTC

V: TRBV6-2/TRBV6-3
J: TRBJ2-5
D: TRBD2
size: few
CDR3: CASSGSGNQETQYF
DNA: TGTGCCAGCAGTGGTAGCGGGAACCAAGAGACCCAGTACTTC

V: TRBV12-3/TRBV12-4
J: TRBJ2-5
D: TRBD1
size: .
CDR3: CASSPKGTGAETQYF
DNA: TGTGCCAGCAGTCCCAAGGGTACAGGGGCAGAGACCCAGTACTTC

V: TRBV7-2
J: TRBJ2-7
D: .
size: few
CDR3: CASSLTGTRIYEQYF
DNA: TGTGCCAGCAGCTTGACCGGGACACGGATCTACGAGCAGTACTTC

V: TRBV7-4
J: TRBJ2-3
D: TRBD1
size: .
CDR3: CRGQGADTQYF
DNA: TGTAGGGGACAGGGGGCAGATACGCAGTATTTT

V: TRBV14
J: TRBJ2-5
D: .
size: .
CDR3: CASSQMSETQYF
DNA: TGTGCCAGCAGCCAAATGTCCGAGACCCAGTACTTC

V: TRBV27
J: TRBJ2-4
D: .
size: .
CDR3: CASSLSQGRNIQYF
DNA: TGTGCCAGCAGTTTATCCCAAGGTAGAAACATTCAGTACTTC

V: TRBV2
J: TRBJ1-1
D: TRBD1
size: few
CDR3: CASSDGQGDTEAFF
DNA: TGTGCCAGCAGTGATGGGCAGGGGGACACTGAAGCTTTCTTT

V: TRBV7-3
J: TRBJ2-5
D: TRBD1
size: few
CDR3: CASSLTGQGSGETQYF
DNA: TGTGCCAGCAGCTTAACGGGACAGGGATCGGGAGAGACCCAGTACTTC

V: TRBV6-5
J: TRBJ2-2
D: TRBD1
size: few
CDR3: CASSSDRDSYTGELFF
DNA: TGTGCCAGCAGTTCGGACCGGGACAGTTACACCGGGGAGCTGTTTTTT

V: TRBV12-3/TRBV12-4
J: TRBJ2-3
D: .
size: few
CDR3: CASSPWTNTDTQYF
DNA: TGTGCCAGCAGCCCTTGGACTAACACAGATACGCAGTATTTT

V: TRBV20-1
J: TRBJ2-5
D: TRBD2
size: few
CDR3: CSASGQRELQETQYF
DNA: TGCAGTGCTAGCGGCCAGCGGGAGTTGCAAGAGACCCAGTACTTC

V: TRBV29-1
J: TRBJ2-3
D: .
size: few
CDR3: CSVDSGPTDTQYF
DNA: TGCAGCGTTGACTCAGGACCCACAGATACGCAGTATTTT